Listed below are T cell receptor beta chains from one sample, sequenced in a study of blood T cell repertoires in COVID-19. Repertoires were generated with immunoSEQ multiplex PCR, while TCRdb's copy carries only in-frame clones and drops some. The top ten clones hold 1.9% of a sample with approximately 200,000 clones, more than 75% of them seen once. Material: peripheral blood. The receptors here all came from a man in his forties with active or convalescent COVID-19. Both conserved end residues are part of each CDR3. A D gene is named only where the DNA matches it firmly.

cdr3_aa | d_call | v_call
CASSRGQPTSTDTQYF | TRBD1 | TRBV6-2/TRBV6-3
CASRMTVPDQPQHF | . | TRBV2
CASSLVAGSVEQYF | . | TRBV27
CASSYGQGIITEAFF | TRBD1 | TRBV5-4
CASSQGLNQPQHF | . | TRBV14
CASSQAGSLNQPQHF | . | TRBV4-1
CASSKRGQGFWETQYF | . | TRBV21-1
CASSPFRQGADGYTF | TRBD1 | TRBV7-2
CASGGPGYGYTF | . | TRBV5-1
CASSPPTGGWYEQYF | TRBD1 | TRBV18
CASSEAPSGGYSYEQYF | TRBD2 | TRBV6-1
CASSHGLFREVRGYTF | . | TRBV4-2
CSAATGEENYGYTF | . | TRBV29-1
CASSDFGTGGFGAFF | TRBD1 | TRBV10-1
CASSPPSKETQYF | . | TRBV18
CASSPEDRGKYSNQPQHF | TRBD1 | TRBV28
CASSPRGFDEQYF | . | TRBV28
CASRPAGHTEAFF | . | TRBV28
CASSQDVNEQYF | . | TRBV3-1/TRBV3-2
CASSETGTGDTQYF | TRBD1 | TRBV5-1
CASSYIGLAGLPTDTQYF | TRBD2 | TRBV5-1
CASSPLAAYSYNEQFF | TRBD2 | TRBV27
CASRLSSVSTDTQYF | . | TRBV27
CASSQGDRWGETQYF | TRBD1 | TRBV4-1
CASSRPGQGRNTIYF | TRBD1 | TRBV6-5
CASSPLVGGFQETQYF | . | TRBV5-1
CASSPHQVPNYGYTF | . | TRBV9
CASSLVSSYEKLFF | . | TRBV7-9
CASSQDRTRVGTEAFF | . | TRBV4-1
CATSRDRSNSPLHF | . | TRBV15
CASSLAAGNTEAFF | . | TRBV5-6
CASSQDGGGSTDTQYF | TRBD2 | TRBV14
CASSSVGQGVRYNSPLHF | TRBD1 | TRBV28
CASSFNGDRGAGYTF | TRBD1 | TRBV27
CASSLEVEAEAFF | . | TRBV11-2
CASGGSLLRGNQPQHF | . | TRBV28
CASSNYPRGYTF | . | TRBV19
CASSFSGTSGSYEQYF | TRBD2 | TRBV7-8
CASSQELNRGYGYTF | TRBD1 | TRBV14
CASTTLGRESRGYTF | . | TRBV6-5
CASSASRRAYSNQPQHF | . | TRBV11-2
CASSLAGGGGEKLFF | TRBD1 | TRBV7-9
CASSSPKSAGGLEAFF | . | TRBV11-2
CASSELAGGTYNEQFF | TRBD2 | TRBV7-6
CASSEGRGAYGYTF | . | TRBV6-1
CASSQQGAGETQYF | TRBD1 | TRBV3-1/TRBV3-2
CASSLHLAVANTGELFF | . | TRBV7-3
CASSLRQPGNTGELFF | . | TRBV7-6
CASSSPWTGHEQYF | TRBD1 | TRBV27
CASSFRGAGYNEQFF | . | TRBV28
CASSWGEQGETQYF | . | TRBV7-9
CASRMQPGTVDLYSNQPQHF | TRBD1 | TRBV19
CASRFGTADYNEQFF | TRBD1 | TRBV5-1
CASSSSTGRSEAFF | TRBD1 | TRBV6-6
CASSRDINYGYTF | . | TRBV19
CATSDPGLEGTGELFF | . | TRBV24-1
CASSRVDEQFF | . | TRBV7-9
CAISEGRSIQGTEAFF | . | TRBV10-3